These 3 T cell receptor beta chains were sequenced from one sample in a study of T cells in Graves' hyperthyroidism and ophthalmopathy. Amplified regions were TCR beta CDR3 sequences from RNA transcripts. The HTBI primer set was used in a first-round RT-PCR of the TCR CDR3. TCRdb recomputed calls from the multiplex PCR reads with MiXCR, one row per CDR3 protein. The sample includes 500,000 to 800,000 distinct CDR3 sequences, 45% of them seen just once. The material sequenced was peripheral blood or thyroid tissue (not recorded which). The receptors here all came from an adult man with Graves' disease, either hyperthyroidism or ophthalmopathy (not recorded which).

This clonotype appeared a few times. This chain uses TRBV10-3 with TRBJ1-1; maybe TRBD1 (6 bases). The CDR3 loop spans 14 amino acids. CDR1 and CDR2 (germline): ENHRY, SYGVKD. V gave up 4 bases and J gave up 5 bases, with 14 bases separating them. The CDR3 is CAISGYREVTEAFF. In DNA form, the CDR3 reads TGTGCCATCAGTGGATACAGGGAGGTGACTGAAGCTTTCTTT.

At least ten counts were recorded for this clonotype. The V and J genes are TRBV15 and TRBJ1-5, with unresolved D. The CDR3 spans 16 residues. Trimming removed 1 base from V and 3 bases from J, with 13 bases in between. CDR1 and CDR2 (germline): LNHNV, YYDKDF (reference sequence). CDR3 nucleotide sequence: TGTGCCACCAGCAGAGGATCCCTGACCGTCAATCAGCCCCAGCATTTT. The encoded protein is CATSRGSLTVNQPQHF.

V gene TRBV24-1 combines with J gene TRBJ2-1; 8 nucleotides align to TRBD1. Per the germline V gene, CDR1 is KGHDR and CDR2 is SFDVKD. This CDR3 contains 14 residues. Trimming removed 5 bases from V and 8 bases from J; junction bases left unmatched: 7. CDR3 DNA: TGTGCCACCAGTGCCTGGACAGGGAACGATGAGCAGTTCTTC. It encodes CATSAWTGNDEQFF.